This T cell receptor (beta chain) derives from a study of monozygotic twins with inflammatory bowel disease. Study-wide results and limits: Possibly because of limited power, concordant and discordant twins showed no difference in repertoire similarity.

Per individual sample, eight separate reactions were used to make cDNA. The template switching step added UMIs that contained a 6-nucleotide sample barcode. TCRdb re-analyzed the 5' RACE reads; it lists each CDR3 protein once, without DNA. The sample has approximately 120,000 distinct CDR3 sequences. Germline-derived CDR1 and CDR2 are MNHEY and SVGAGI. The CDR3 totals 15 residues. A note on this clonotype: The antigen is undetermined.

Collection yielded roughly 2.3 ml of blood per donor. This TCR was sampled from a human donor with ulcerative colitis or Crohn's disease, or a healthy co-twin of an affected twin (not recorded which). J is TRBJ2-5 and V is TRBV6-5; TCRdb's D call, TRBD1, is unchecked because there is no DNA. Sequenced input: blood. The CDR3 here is CASSYDGGIQETQYF.